These 16 T cell receptor beta chains share one sample of origin, sequenced in a study of shared clonotypes between healthy human individuals. The protocol was immunoSEQ multiplex PCR, while the TCRdb copy is restricted to in-frame clones and leaves out a portion. The table has approximately 1.5 million clones, 98% seen once; the top ten hold about 0.34%. Sequences were obtained from naive CD4+ T cells sorted from blood. As to subset: CD45RA+ positively selected. These receptors were collected from a man aged 30 to 45 in good health.

With regard to this clone: This same CDR3 is encoded by further DNA sequences in the sample. The chain combines TRBV7-9 with TRBJ2-7; D is undetermined. CDR3 length: 11 amino acids. Germline V gene lookup returns CDR1 SEHNR and CDR2 FQNEAQ (reference sequence). Trimming shortened V by 5 bases and J by 4 bases, and 6 bases separated the two germline ends. Written as DNA, the CDR3 is TGTGCCAGCAGCCCAGGATACGAGCAGTACTTC. Its protein is CASSPGYEQYF. Full variable domain (rest looked up from reference TRBV7-9 and TRBJ2-7): DTGVSQNPRHKITKRGQNVTFRCDPISEHNRLYWYRQTLGQGPEFLTYFQNEAQLEKSRLLSDRFSAERPKGSFSTLEIQRTEQGDSAMYLCASSPGYEQYFGPGTRLTVT.

V and J are TRBV15 and TRBJ1-4; D gene ambiguous. V shed 7 bases and J shed 3 bases, with 15 bases lying between them. Looked up from germline, CDR1 is LNHNV and CDR2 is YYDKDF (reference sequence). The length of the CDR3 is 15 residues. This chain's CDR3 is CATNSQRGSNEKLFF. The CDR3 DNA follows: TGTGCCACCAACAGCCAACGGGGATCTAATGAAAAACTGTTTTTT.

J is TRBJ1-5 and V is TRBV15; D may be TRBD1 (5 bases). The length of the CDR3 is 15 residues. CDR1 and CDR2 from the germline V gene are LNHNV and YYDKDF (reference sequence). The V and J ends lost 0 bases and 2 bases respectively, with 8 bases between them. The DNA of the CDR3 is TGTGCCACCAGCAGAGATGGGGGTGGCAATCAGCCCCAGCATTTT. Amino acid sequence: CATSRDGGGNQPQHF.

The V gene is TRBV29-1, the J gene TRBJ2-2, with D maybe TRBD2 (6 bases). Trimming shortened V by 4 bases and J by 7 bases, and 16 bases separated the two germline ends. Germline V gene sequence: CDR1 SQVTM, CDR2 ANQGSEA. The length of the CDR3 is 14 residues. CDR3 loop: CSVGNAGSVGELFF. The CDR3 DNA is TGCAGCGTTGGGAACGCGGGAAGTGTCGGGGAGCTGTTTTTT.

The chain links TRBV29-1 to TRBJ2-2; possibly TRBD2 for D (5 bases). The V and J ends lost 3 bases and 10 bases respectively, with 15 bases between them. Germline assignment: CDR1 SQVTM and CDR2 ANQGSEA. The CDR3 totals 13 residues. The CDR3: CSVDFSAGEELFF. The CDR3 DNA follows: TGCAGCGTTGATTTTTCCGCGGGCGAGGAGCTGTTTTTT.

The chain recombines TRBV10-3 with TRBJ2-6, with D tentatively TRBD1 (6 bases). In germline, CDR1 is ENHRY, CDR2 SYGVKD. The CDR3 has 16 residues. V dropped 7 bases and J dropped 0 bases, with 13 bases sitting between them. The CDR3 DNA reads as TGTGCCATCAATTCGGACAGTTACTCTGGGGCCAACGTCCTGACTTTC. Protein product: CAINSDSYSGANVLTF.

The chain is built from TRBV7-9 and TRBJ2-3, with TRBD2 matching over 7 bases. The CDR3 length is 16 residues. Germline loops: CDR1 SEHNR, CDR2 FQNEAQ (reference sequence). V lost 5 bases to trimming and J lost 2 bases; unmatched junction nucleotides: 10. This chain's CDR3 is CASSPRASGLTDTQYF. The CDR3 nucleotides read TGTGCCAGCAGCCCACGGGCTAGCGGCCTCACAGATACGCAGTATTTT. Full variable domain (rest looked up from reference TRBV7-9 and TRBJ2-3): DTGVSQNPRHKITKRGQNVTFRCDPISEHNRLYWYRQTLGQGPEFLTYFQNEAQLEKSRLLSDRFSAERPKGSFSTLEIQRTEQGDSAMYLCASSPRASGLTDTQYFGPGTRLTVL.

The chain has TRBV6-5 and TRBJ2-7; 8 nucleotides align to TRBD1. This CDR3 region has 14 residues. With V trimmed by 6 bases and J by 1 base, 5 bases remained unmatched. The germline CDR1 and CDR2 sequences are MNHEY and SVGAGI. CDR3 DNA sequence: TGTGCCAGCAGGCGACAGGGGTTTTCCTACGAGCAGTACTTC. It yields the protein CASRRQGFSYEQYF.

V usage is TRBV6-1 and J usage is TRBJ2-5; D is uncertain. Per germline, CDR1 MNHNS and CDR2 SASEGT. This CDR3 spans 14 amino acids. V dropped 0 bases and J dropped 6 bases, with 11 bases sitting between them. In nucleotides, the CDR3 is TGTGCCAGCAGTGAAGCGCAGACGGCGAAGACCCAGTACTTC. Translation gives CASSEAQTAKTQYF.

This rearrangement joins TRBV7-9 to TRBJ2-1; 7 nucleotides match TRBD2. The germline gives CDR1 SEHNR, CDR2 FQNEAQ (reference sequence). This CDR3 region has 15 residues. Trimming removed 2 bases from V and 4 bases from J; junction bases left unmatched: 5. The CDR3 spells CASSLTAGVYNEQFF. Written as DNA, the CDR3 is TGTGCCAGCAGCTTAACGGCGGGAGTATACAATGAGCAGTTCTTC.

A single count supports this clone. This sequence joins TRBV5-6 and TRBJ2-1, with D unresolved. CDR1 and CDR2 from the germline V gene are SGHDT and YYEEEE. The CDR3 extends over 12 amino acids. The V and J ends lost 4 bases and 3 bases respectively, with 5 bases between them. The CDR3, as DNA: TGTGCCAGCAGCATATTCTACAATGAGCAGTTCTTC. It codes for CASSIFYNEQFF.

CDR3 loop: CALRGTGELFF. The CDR3 DNA follows: TGTGCCTTGAGGGGCACCGGGGAGCTGTTTTTT. The chain employs TRBV30 and TRBJ2-2, with D possibly being TRBD1 or TRBD2 (5 bases each). The CDR3 extends over 11 amino acids. Between the trimmed V and J ends, which lost 7 bases and 4 bases, there was a span of 7 bases. Germline V gene data show CDR1 as GTSNPN and CDR2 as SVGIG (reference sequence).

Of note for this clone: The junction departs from germline at one end; a sequencing error may be responsible. The rearrangement links TRBV7-7 to TRBJ2-7; 9 nucleotides agree with TRBD2. The germline gives CDR1 SSHAT, CDR2 FNYEAQ (reference sequence). This CDR3 has 18 residues. CDR3 nucleotide sequence: TGTGCTAGCACCAGCCGCCCCAGAGCTAGCGGGGTGACCTACGAGCAGTACTTC. Protein: CASTSRPRASGVTYEQYF. Combining the CDR3 with reference TRBV7-7 and TRBJ2-7 gives the whole variable domain GAGVSQSPRYKVTKRGQDVTLRCDPISSHATLYWYQQALGQGPEFLTYFNYEAQPDKSGLPSDRFSAERPEGSISTLTIQRTEQRDSAMYRCASTSRPRASGVTYEQYFGPGTRLTVT.

This chain links TRBV5-1 with TRBJ2-7, with D perhaps matching TRBD1 or TRBD2 (5 bases each). The germline V and J ends were trimmed by 4 bases and 2 bases, with 16 bases remaining between them. The CDR3 consists of 15 residues. Germline values: CDR1 SGHRS, CDR2 YFSETQ. CDR3 coding DNA: TGCGCCAGCAGCCGTAGTGGGGACGGGGCCTACGAGCAGTACTTC. Encoded protein: CASSRSGDGAYEQYF.

The chain carries TRBV9 and TRBJ1-1; D gene unclear. V was cut by 0 bases and J by 1 base, with 7 bases left in between. This CDR3 spans 14 amino acids. CDR1 and CDR2 from the germline V gene are SGDLS and YYNGEE. The CDR3 spells CASSVGRRNTEAFF. The CDR3 DNA reads as TGTGCCAGCAGCGTAGGGAGGAGGAACACTGAAGCTTTCTTT.

The count of this clone is one. This chain connects TRBV27 to TRBJ2-1; the match to TRBD1 covers 8 bases. Germline CDR1 MNHEY, CDR2 SMNVEV (reference sequence). The CDR3 is 14 residues long. V lost 4 bases to trimming and J lost 3 bases; unmatched junction nucleotides: 2. The CDR3 spells CASSSRGLYNEQFF. CDR3 DNA: TGTGCCAGCAGTTCCAGGGGGCTCTACAATGAGCAGTTCTTC.